These 19 T cell receptor beta chains were sequenced from one sample in a study of blood T cell repertoires in COVID-19. Data came from immunoSEQ multiplex PCR; TCRdb stores just in-frame clones and leaves some out. There are some 23,000 clones in the sample; roughly 76% occur only once, and approximately 60% lies in the top ten. The sequencing sample was made of peripheral blood. All receptors come from an elderly woman with acute or convalescent COVID-19.

The chain recombines TRBV7-6 with TRBJ1-2, with 7 bases identical to TRBD1. Trimming cost V 3 bases and J 3 bases; bases outside gene matches: 4. This CDR3 region has 14 residues. The germline CDR1 and CDR2 sequences are SGHVS and FNYEAQ. CDR3: CASSLRQGDYGYTF. For the CDR3, the DNA is TGTGCCAGCAGCTTGAGACAGGGTGACTATGGCTACACCTTC. The variable domain in full, with the rest retrieved from reference TRBV7-6 and TRBJ1-2, is GAGVSQSPRYKVTKRGQDVALRCDPISGHVSLYWYRQALGQGPEFLTYFNYEAQQDKSGLPNDRFSAERPEGSISTLTIQRTEQRDSAMYRCASSLRQGDYGYTFGSGTRLTVV.

This chain uses TRBV9 with TRBJ1-2; D is ambiguous. Germline values: CDR1 SGDLS, CDR2 YYNGEE. Trimming stripped 4 bases from V and 4 bases from J, with 8 bases between. The CDR3 runs to 12 residues. The CDR3 DNA is TGTGCCAGCAGCTCCCGAGGCTATGGCTACACCTTC. This codes for CASSSRGYGYTF.

The chain couples TRBV3-1 (or the pseudogene TRBV3-2) to TRBJ2-1, with 10 nucleotides matching TRBD2. Germline assignment: CDR1 LGHDT and CDR2 YNNKEL (reference sequence). The CDR3 is 16 residues long. Trimming removed 0 bases from V and 8 bases from J; junction bases left unmatched: 7. The CDR3 region has the DNA TGTGCCAGCAGCCAAGAAAGGCTAGCGGGAGAACATGAGCAGTTCTTC. As protein: CASSQERLAGEHEQFF.

The chain couples TRBV18 to TRBJ1-4; 7 positions agree with TRBD1. There are 14 residues in the CDR3. Germline values: CDR1 KGHSH, CDR2 LQKENI. V lost 6 bases to trimming and J lost 4 bases; unmatched junction nucleotides: 5. Written as DNA, the CDR3 is TGTGCCAGCTCGCCCGACAGGGTTAATGAAAAACTGTTTTTT. It codes for CASSPDRVNEKLFF.

The chain carries TRBV20-1 and TRBJ1-5, with TRBD1 matching 9 bases. The V gene end was trimmed by 3 bases and the J gene end by 6 bases; junction bases not matched to a gene: 6. CDR3 length equals 14 residues. CDR1 is DFQATT, CDR2 SNEGSKA, per germline (reference sequence). The CDR3 DNA follows: TGCAGTGCTAGTGGAGGGACAGGGTTTCAGCCCCAGCATTTT. It yields the protein CSASGGTGFQPQHF.

This chain connects TRBV5-1 to TRBJ2-1; 10 positions agree with TRBD1. The CDR3 is 15 amino acids. The germline V gene has CDR1 SGHRS and CDR2 YFSETQ. Trimming removed 4 bases from V and 7 bases from J; junction bases left unmatched: 8. This chain's CDR3 is CASSHPGQGWNEQFF. The DNA for the CDR3 is TGCGCCAGCAGCCATCCGGGACAGGGGTGGAATGAGCAGTTCTTC. The full variable domain, completed using reference TRBV5-1 and TRBJ2-1, is KAGVTQTPRYLIKTRGQQVTLSCSPISGHRSVSWYQQTPGQGLQFLFEYFSETQRNKGNFPGRFSGRQFSNSRSEMNVSTLELGDSALYLCASSHPGQGWNEQFFGPGTRLTVL.

The rearrangement links TRBV21-1 to TRBJ2-1; no check of the table's D call, TRBD1, against the DNA was made. TRBV21-1 is classified as a pseudogene. This CDR3 contains 16 residues. The CDR3 here is CASNKGGQGKYNEQFF. In nucleotides, the CDR3 is TGTGCCAGCAACAAGGGGGGACAGGGAAAATACAATGAGCAGTTCTTC.

The rearrangement uses TRBV18 and TRBJ1-1; D uncertain. Germline-derived CDR1 and CDR2 are KGHSH and LQKENI. Trimming stripped 0 bases from V and 1 base from J, with 6 bases between. The CDR3 extends over 14 amino acids. CDR3 DNA sequence: TGTGCCAGCTCACCACCGACACAGAACACTGAAGCTTTCTTT. Translated, it gives CASSPPTQNTEAFF.

Here the CDR3 DNA reads TGTGCCAGCAGCGTAGAGGGCAGGGTGAACACTGAAGCTTTCTTT. Translating gives CASSVEGRVNTEAFF. The chain has TRBV9 and TRBJ1-1; weak D call: TRBD1 (5 bases). The V end lost 0 bases, the J end lost 0 bases, and 9 bases lay between the germline ends. This CDR3 comprises 15 residues. Germline CDR1 and CDR2: SGDLS and YYNGEE.

The chain carries TRBV15 and TRBJ2-1; tentative D call: TRBD2 (5 bases). Between the trimmed V and J ends, which lost 0 bases and 2 bases, there was a span of 8 bases. The CDR3 runs to 15 residues. Germline V gives CDR1 LNHNV, CDR2 YYDKDF (reference sequence). The CDR3 spells CATSRDPGAYNEQFF. The CDR3 DNA reads as TGTGCCACCAGCAGAGACCCCGGGGCCTACAATGAGCAGTTCTTC.

This clone was seen more than once but under ten times. CDR3 residues: CASSQGGIGEQYF. Here the CDR3 DNA reads TGCGCCAGCAGCCAAGGAGGGATCGGCGAGCAGTACTTC. The V call is TRBV4-1, the J call TRBJ2-7; perhaps TRBD2 as D (5 bases). CDR3 length: 13 amino acids. Germline-derived CDR1 and CDR2 are MGHRA and YSYEKL. The V end was cut by 1 base, the J end by 6 bases, with 10 bases between.

The V and J genes are TRBV30 and TRBJ2-1; 8 bases are shared with TRBD2. V dropped 3 bases and J dropped 2; count of bases not matched to a gene: 3. The CDR3 length is 14 residues. CDR1 is GTSNPN, CDR2 SVGIG, per germline (reference sequence). CDR3 bases: TGTGCCTGGAGGTGGGGACTAGCCTACAATGAGCAGTTCTTC. Translated: CAWRWGLAYNEQFF.

The chain employs TRBV5-6 and TRBJ1-5, with a possible D match to TRBD1 (6 bases). Germline V gene data show CDR1 as SGHDT and CDR2 as YYEEEE. This CDR3 contains 14 residues. The V gene lost 4 bases and the J gene lost 5 bases, with 13 bases spanning the gap. The CDR3, as DNA: TGTGCCAGCAGCCGTGACAGGAACTATCAGCCCCAGCATTTT. The encoded protein is CASSRDRNYQPQHF.

The chain links TRBV11-2 to TRBJ1-2; 10 bases map to TRBD1. Looked up from germline, CDR1 is SGHAT and CDR2 is FQNNGV. J was trimmed by 2 bases and V by 5 bases; bases with no gene match: 2. This CDR3 spans 14 amino acids. Here the CDR3 DNA reads TGTGCCAGCAGCGGACAGGGGGGAAACTATGGCTACACCTTC. Translated: CASSGQGGNYGYTF.

The V gene is TRBV7-2, the J gene TRBJ2-1, with 8 bases that match TRBD2. This CDR3 has 15 amino acids. The V and J ends lost 6 bases and 4 bases, in that order; junction bases with no gene match: 8. Germline loops: CDR1 SGHTA, CDR2 FQGNSA. The CDR3 DNA is TGTGCCAGCAGGGGCGGGGCTAGCGGGTACAATGAGCAGTTCTTC. Its translation: CASRGGASGYNEQFF.

V and J are TRBV5-1 and TRBJ1-2, with a tentative D call TRBD1 (5 bases). The V end was cut by 0 bases, the J end by 8 bases, with 14 bases between. The CDR3 is 14 amino acids. Per germline, CDR1 SGHRS and CDR2 YFSETQ. DNA of the CDR3: TGCGCCAGCAGCTTGGAGGGACTGAATGACGGCTACACCTTC. Translated: CASSLEGLNDGYTF.

The genes are TRBV5-1 and TRBJ2-5; 7 bases map to TRBD2. This CDR3 region has 15 residues. Germline CDR1 is SGHRS and CDR2 is YFSETQ. V dropped 5 bases and J dropped 1; count of bases not matched to a gene: 8. CDR3 residues: CASRLDPGGQETQYF. DNA of the CDR3: TGCGCCAGCAGGCTAGACCCGGGGGGCCAAGAGACCCAGTACTTC. Filled out from reference TRBV5-1 and TRBJ2-5, the complete variable domain reads KAGVTQTPRYLIKTRGQQVTLSCSPISGHRSVSWYQQTPGQGLQFLFEYFSETQRNKGNFPGRFSGRQFSNSRSEMNVSTLELGDSALYLCASRLDPGGQETQYFGPGTRLLVL.

The chain employs TRBV27 and TRBJ1-2; D perhaps matches TRBD1 (5 bases). The CDR3 contains 15 residues. Germline CDR1 reads MNHEY; CDR2 reads SMNVEV (reference sequence). The V gene lost 2 bases and the J gene lost 2 bases, with 12 bases spanning the gap. The CDR3 loop is CASSLGRGSNYGYTF. Here the CDR3 DNA reads TGTGCCAGCAGTTTAGGGCGGGGCTCAAACTATGGCTACACCTTC.

CDR3 DNA: TGCGCCAGCAGCATGGACGGGAACTATGGCTACACCTTC. Translation gives CASSMDGNYGYTF. J is TRBJ1-2 and V is TRBV5-1, with no clear D. Trimming pared 4 bases from V and 2 bases from J, leaving 9 bases between. The CDR3 runs 13 residues. The V gene's germline CDR1 is SGHRS and CDR2 YFSETQ. The complete variable domain, with remaining parts taken from reference TRBV5-1 and TRBJ1-2, reads KAGVTQTPRYLIKTRGQQVTLSCSPISGHRSVSWYQQTPGQGLQFLFEYFSETQRNKGNFPGRFSGRQFSNSRSEMNVSTLELGDSALYLCASSMDGNYGYTFGSGTRLTVV.